One sample yielded the 8 T cell receptor beta chains listed below, sequenced in a study of shared clonotypes between healthy human individuals. TCRdb's table, derived via immunoSEQ multiplex PCR, lists solely in-frame clones and lacks some. The table records a few hundred thousand clones, 97% of them present only once. The sequencing sample was made of naive CD4+ T cells sorted from blood. The subset was: CD45RA+ positively selected. These receptor sequences come from a woman aged 25-40 years in good health.

The chain joins TRBV10-3 to TRBJ2-1; the match to TRBD1 covers 12 bases. Germline V CDR1 and CDR2: ENHRY, SYGVKD. The ends lost 7 bases at V and 5 bases at J; junction bases unmatched: 6. This CDR3 spans 15 amino acids. CDR3 DNA: TGTGCCATCAACCAGGGGGACAGGGGGCACAATGAGCAGTTCTTC. It yields the protein CAINQGDRGHNEQFF.

This chain links TRBV6-6 with TRBJ1-2; unclear D gene. This CDR3 spans 13 amino acids. Germline loops: CDR1 MNHNY, CDR2 SVGAGI (reference sequence). Trimming took off 5 bases at V and 1 base at J, with 8 bases between the two ends. CDR3 in DNA: TGTGCCAGCAGTCCAAATTATAACTATGGCTACACCTTC. As protein: CASSPNYNYGYTF.

The V and J genes are TRBV28 and TRBJ2-5; D remains ambiguous. The J call may be wrong; the DNA end is better matched by TRBJ2-7. Germline assignment: CDR1 MDHEN and CDR2 SYDVKM. This CDR3 contains 13 residues. The chain's CDR3 is CASSDKKGGEQYF. In DNA, the CDR3 is TGTGCCAGCAGCGATAAAAAAGGCGGCGAGCAGTACTTC.

The V and J genes are TRBV7-7 and TRBJ1-2, with 7 bases matching TRBD1. The CDR3 contains 14 residues. The trim removed 5 bases at V and 6 bases at J, leaving 9 bases unmatched. Per the germline V gene, CDR1 is SSHAT and CDR2 is FNYEAQ (reference sequence). The CDR3 is CASSPVGTADGYTF. The DNA for the CDR3 is TGTGCCAGCAGCCCTGTAGGGACAGCAGATGGCTACACCTTC. Full variable domain (remainder filled in from reference TRBV7-7 and TRBJ1-2): GAGVSQSPRYKVTKRGQDVTLRCDPISSHATLYWYQQALGQGPEFLTYFNYEAQPDKSGLPSDRFSAERPEGSISTLTIQRTEQRDSAMYRCASSPVGTADGYTFGSGTRLTVV.

V is TRBV5-1 and J is TRBJ1-5; D remains ambiguous. V was cut by 4 bases and J by 1 base, with 15 bases left in between. CDR1 is SGHRS, CDR2 YFSETQ, per germline. The CDR3 runs to 16 residues. The DNA for the CDR3 is TGCGCCAGCAGCCCCGACGGCCCCTTCAGCAATCAGCCCCAGCATTTT. Protein: CASSPDGPFSNQPQHF.

The chain has TRBV28 and TRBJ1-1; weak D call: TRBD1 (5 bases). V was shortened by 4 bases and J by 13 bases, with 19 bases between the two germline ends. The germline V gene has CDR1 MDHEN and CDR2 SYDVKM. The length of the CDR3 is 13 residues. The CDR3 protein is CASSSDIRSLGFF. The CDR3 bases are TGTGCCAGCAGTTCGGACATAAGGTCCCTAGGTTTCTTT.

The chain carries TRBV9 and TRBJ1-2, with TRBD1 matching 9 bases. This CDR3 is 15 amino acids long. Per the germline V gene, CDR1 is SGDLS and CDR2 is YYNGEE. The trim removed 3 bases at V and 5 bases at J, leaving 8 bases unmatched. CDR3 amino acids: CASSEAGQGPYGYTF. In nucleotides, the CDR3 is TGTGCCAGCAGCGAGGCGGGACAGGGACCTTATGGCTACACCTTC.

The chain joins TRBV19 to TRBJ2-5; the D gene could be TRBD1 or TRBD2 (5 bases each). Deletions cut 3 bases from V and 3 bases from J, with 8 bases between. From germline, CDR1 is LNHDA and CDR2 SQIVND (reference sequence). This CDR3 comprises 13 residues. CDR3 protein: CASSMGREETQYF. The CDR3 bases are TGTGCCAGTAGTATGGGACGGGAAGAGACCCAGTACTTC.